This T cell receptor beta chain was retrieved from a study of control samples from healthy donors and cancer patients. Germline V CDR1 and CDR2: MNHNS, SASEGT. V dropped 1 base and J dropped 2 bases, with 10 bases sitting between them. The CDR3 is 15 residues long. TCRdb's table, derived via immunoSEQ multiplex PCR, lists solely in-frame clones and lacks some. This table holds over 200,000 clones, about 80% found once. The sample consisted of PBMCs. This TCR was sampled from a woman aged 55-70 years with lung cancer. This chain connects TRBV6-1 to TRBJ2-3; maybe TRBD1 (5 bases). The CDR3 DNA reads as TGTGCCAGCAGTGAAGGACAGCAGAACACAGATACGCAGTATTTT. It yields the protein CASSEGQQNTDTQYF.